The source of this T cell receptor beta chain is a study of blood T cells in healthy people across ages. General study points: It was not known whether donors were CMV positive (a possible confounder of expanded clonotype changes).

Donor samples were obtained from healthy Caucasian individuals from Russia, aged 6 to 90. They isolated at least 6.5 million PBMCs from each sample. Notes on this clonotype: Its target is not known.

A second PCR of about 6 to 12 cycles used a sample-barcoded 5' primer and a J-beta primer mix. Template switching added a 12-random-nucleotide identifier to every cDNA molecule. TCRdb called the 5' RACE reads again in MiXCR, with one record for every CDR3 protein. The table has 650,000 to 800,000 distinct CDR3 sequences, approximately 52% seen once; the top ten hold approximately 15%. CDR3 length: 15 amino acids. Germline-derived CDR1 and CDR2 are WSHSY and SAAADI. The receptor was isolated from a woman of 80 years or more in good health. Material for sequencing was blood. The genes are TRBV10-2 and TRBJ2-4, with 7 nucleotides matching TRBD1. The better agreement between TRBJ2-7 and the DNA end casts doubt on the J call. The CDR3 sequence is CASSESGQGVYEQYF. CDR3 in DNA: TGCGCCAGCAGTGAGTCGGGCCAGGGGGTATACGAGCAGTACTTC.